This T cell receptor (beta chain) is from a study of cytomegalovirus exposure and HLA in healthy donors. General study points: Analysis performed later found 16,000 or so TCR beta sequences associated with HLA alleles at 0.05 false discovery rate.

The PCR employed 60 Vbeta primers together with 13 Jbeta primers. Clones were sequenced by immunoSEQ multiplex PCR, and TCRdb holds only the in-frame ones, with some missing. The data show some 100,000 clones, 79% seen once. Per the germline V gene, CDR1 is MGHRA and CDR2 is YSYEKL. The CDR3 has 16 amino acids. Between the trimmed V and J ends, which lost 0 bases and 2 bases, there was a span of 13 bases. At collection, donors were nominally healthy, but unrecorded immune exposures were probable. A remark on this clone: The antigen remains undetermined.

The chain has TRBV4-1 and TRBJ1-1; weak D call: TRBD1 (5 bases). What was sequenced was PBMCs. The source of this sequence is a male donor in good health and CMV-seropositive. DNA for the CDR3: TGCGCCAGCAGCCAAGATGGGGCCCGTCTTAACACTGAAGCTTTCTTT. Residues: CASSQDGARLNTEAFF.